Listed below are T cell receptor beta chains from one sample, sequenced in a study of T cell changes during pregnancy in multiple sclerosis. Repertoires were generated with immunoSEQ multiplex PCR, while TCRdb's copy carries only in-frame clones and drops some. The sample contains more than 15,000 clones, about 87% of which appear only once. Sequenced material: CD8+ T cells from peripheral blood mononuclear cells, taken in the third trimester of pregnancy. The receptors originated from a female donor in good health, enrolled as a control in a pregnancy study. Each CDR3 is given with its conserved first and last residue. D genes are given only for firm matches. The size entry is marked missing in some rows and otherwise reads once, few, many or a size class.

j_gene: TRBJ1-3; abundance: NA; v_gene: TRBV19; d_gene: NA; CDR3nt: TGTGCCAGTAGTATAGGGGGCGGATCTGGAAACACCATATATTTT; CDR3aa: CASSIGGGSGNTIYF
j_gene: TRBJ2-7; abundance: NA; v_gene: TRBV9; d_gene: TRBD2; CDR3nt: TGTGCCAGCAGCGTGGGGACTAACGCCTACGAGCAGTACTTC; CDR3aa: CASSVGTNAYEQYF
j_gene: TRBJ2-1; abundance: NA; v_gene: TRBV5-4; d_gene: TRBD2; CDR3nt: TGTGCCAGCAGCTTGGATCTAGCGGGGGGCTCCTACAATGAGCAGTTCTTC; CDR3aa: CASSLDLAGGSYNEQFF
j_gene: TRBJ2-7; abundance: few; v_gene: TRBV15; d_gene: TRBD1; CDR3nt: TGTGCCACCAGCAGAGGGACAGGGGGCTCCTACGAGCAGTACTTC; CDR3aa: CATSRGTGGSYEQYF
j_gene: TRBJ2-2; abundance: NA; v_gene: TRBV6-5; d_gene: NA; CDR3nt: TGTGCCAGCAGTTACCCTGGAGGGGTCACCGGGGAGCTGTTTTTT; CDR3aa: CASSYPGGVTGELFF
j_gene: TRBJ2-1; abundance: NA; v_gene: TRBV28; d_gene: NA; CDR3nt: TGTGCCAGCAGTTTACTTCTGGGGAGCTCCTACAATGAGCAGTTCTTC; CDR3aa: CASSLLLGSSYNEQFF
j_gene: TRBJ2-7; abundance: NA; v_gene: TRBV12-2; d_gene: NA; CDR3nt: TGTGCAAGTCGCTTAGCCTCCGGACTAGCGGGAGGGCCGGAAGAGCAGTACTTC; CDR3aa: CASRLASGLAGGPEEQYF
j_gene: TRBJ1-4; abundance: NA; v_gene: TRBV28; d_gene: NA; CDR3nt: TGTGCCAGCAGTTCGGTGCGGGAGGTACGTGAAAAACTGTTTTTT; CDR3aa: CASSSVREVREKLFF
j_gene: TRBJ2-1; abundance: few; v_gene: TRBV27; d_gene: TRBD2; CDR3nt: TGTGCCAGCAGTCCTTCTAGCGGGGGGGCGGAAGAGCAGTTCTTC; CDR3aa: CASSPSSGGAEEQFF
j_gene: TRBJ2-1; abundance: NA; v_gene: TRBV2; d_gene: NA; CDR3nt: TGTGCCAGCATGGCCCCGCGGGTTTACAATGAGCAGTTCTTC; CDR3aa: CASMAPRVYNEQFF
j_gene: TRBJ2-1; abundance: NA; v_gene: TRBV9; d_gene: NA; CDR3nt: TGTGCCAGCAGCCCCCCGGAGGGGAATGAGCAGTTCTTC; CDR3aa: CASSPPEGNEQFF
j_gene: TRBJ2-1; abundance: NA; v_gene: TRBV9; d_gene: NA; CDR3nt: TGTGCCAGCAGCGACTGGGGGGGCAGTGACGATGAGCAGTTCTTC; CDR3aa: CASSDWGGSDDEQFF
j_gene: TRBJ2-2; abundance: NA; v_gene: TRBV15; d_gene: TRBD2; CDR3nt: TGTGCCACCAGCGGTGGGGGGGTTTTCACCGGGGAGCTGTTTTTT; CDR3aa: CATSGGGVFTGELFF
j_gene: TRBJ2-1; abundance: NA; v_gene: TRBV5-1; d_gene: TRBD1; CDR3nt: TGCGCCAGCACCCCCCCATCGGGACAGGGGGCTTATGAGCAGTTCTTC; CDR3aa: CASTPPSGQGAYEQFF
j_gene: TRBJ2-3; abundance: medium-sized; v_gene: TRBV10-3; d_gene: TRBD2; CDR3nt: TGTGCCATCAGACCTAGCGGGAGGGATGGCACAGATACGCAGTATTTT; CDR3aa: CAIRPSGRDGTDTQYF
j_gene: TRBJ2-7; abundance: NA; v_gene: TRBV30; d_gene: TRBD2; CDR3nt: TGTGCCTGGAGCCTTATCCTTAGCGGGAGTGCCGAGCAGTACTTC; CDR3aa: CAWSLILSGSAEQYF
j_gene: TRBJ2-2; abundance: once; v_gene: TRBV28; d_gene: TRBD2; CDR3nt: TGTGCCAGCAGTTGGGGGGGGACGAACACCGGGGAGCTGTTTTTT; CDR3aa: CASSWGGTNTGELFF
j_gene: TRBJ1-5; abundance: NA; v_gene: TRBV15; d_gene: NA; CDR3nt: TGTGCCACCAGGCACGACAGTAGCAATCAGCCCCAGCATTTT; CDR3aa: CATRHDSSNQPQHF
j_gene: TRBJ2-3; abundance: NA; v_gene: TRBV5-6; d_gene: TRBD2; CDR3nt: TGTGCCAGCAGCGTACCGGGACTAGCCACAGATACGCAGTATTTT; CDR3aa: CASSVPGLATDTQYF
j_gene: TRBJ2-3; abundance: NA; v_gene: TRBV6-4; d_gene: NA; CDR3nt: TGTGCCAGCAGTAGCGGGAGCACAGATACGCAGTATTTT; CDR3aa: CASSSGSTDTQYF
j_gene: TRBJ1-1; abundance: NA; v_gene: TRBV7-9; d_gene: NA; CDR3nt: TGTGCCAGCAGCTATGAGGACAGGAACACTGAAGCTTTCTTT; CDR3aa: CASSYEDRNTEAFF
j_gene: TRBJ2-1; abundance: NA; v_gene: TRBV7-8; d_gene: TRBD2; CDR3nt: TGTGCCAGCAGCTTGGGAGGCGGGGGGGCCTCCAATGAGCAGTTCTTC; CDR3aa: CASSLGGGGASNEQFF